Presented here are 5 T cell receptor beta chains from one specimen sequenced in a study of regulatory T cells in long-lasting Graves disease. Time point of the sample: persistent/refractory GD, antithyroid drugs over 5 years with positive TRAb. PBMC-extracted RNA yielded the TCR library. In building TCR beta libraries, iRepertoire HTBI primers were used together with Arm-PCR of CDR3 regions. TCRdb reanalysed the multiplex PCR reads using MiXCR and keeps one entry per CDR3 protein. The sample includes 650,000 to 850,000 distinct CDR3 sequences, 25% to 35% of them seen just once. The specimen was peripheral blood mononuclear cells (PBMCs), collected when the disease was refractory, from a patient treated with antithyroid drugs. The receptors stem from a female donor with Graves disease.

This clonotype came up many times. This chain joins TRBV2 and TRBJ2-7; D gene unclear. The CDR3 is 15 residues long. Germline V gene sequence: CDR1 SNHLY, CDR2 FYNNEI. The V and J ends lost 3 bases and 0 bases respectively, with 12 bases between them. CDR3 protein: CASSESLGVSYEQYF. The CDR3 region has the DNA TGTGCCAGCAGTGAGTCACTGGGCGTCTCCTACGAGCAGTACTTC.

This chain links TRBV30 with TRBJ1-1; D not certain. Germline values: CDR1 GTSNPN, CDR2 SVGIG (reference sequence). This CDR3 comprises 14 residues. V lost 0 bases to trimming and J lost 1 base, with 9 bases between them. CDR3 nucleotide sequence: TGTGCCTGGAGTGTATTAATGGGGAACACTGAAGCTTTCTTT. Its protein is CAWSVLMGNTEAFF. The variable domain in full, with the rest retrieved from reference TRBV30 and TRBJ1-1, is SQTIHQWPATLVQPVGSPLSLECTVEGTSNPNLYWYRQAAGRGLQLLFYSVGIGQISSEVPQNLSASRPQDRQFILSSKKLLLSDSGFYLCAWSVLMGNTEAFFGQGTRLTVV.

This clonotype occurred a few times. The genes are TRBV12-3 or TRBV12-4 and TRBJ1-1, with unresolved D. The CDR3 sequence is 12 residues long. Trimming cost V 6 bases and J 10 bases, with 15 bases left between them. Written as DNA, the CDR3 is TGTGCCAGCAGCTTCCCGACGGGTAGAGCTTTCTTT. Its protein is CASSFPTGRAFF.

This clonotype appeared a few times. This rearrangement joins TRBV11-2 to TRBJ2-2; TRBD2 matches 7 bases. Trimming at V came to 0 bases and at J to 4 bases, leaving 14 bases not matched to a gene. Germline V gives CDR1 SGHAT, CDR2 FQNNGV. This CDR3 is built from 19 residues. The CDR3 region is CASSLDLGRTSIATGELFF. DNA for the CDR3: TGTGCCAGCAGCTTAGACCTGGGACGGACTAGTATTGCCACCGGGGAGCTGTTTTTT.

This clonotype was detected ten times or more. The J gene is TRBJ1-5, the V gene TRBV28; D is possibly TRBD1 (5 bases). The CDR3 is 16 amino acids. V gave up 4 bases and J gave up 3 bases, with 16 bases separating them. In germline, CDR1 is MDHEN, CDR2 SYDVKM. CDR3 sequence reads: CASSYGRGRVNQPQHF. The CDR3 coding sequence is TGTGCCAGCAGTTACGGGAGGGGCAGGGTCAATCAGCCCCAGCATTTT.